A single sample gave rise to the 25 T cell receptor beta chains below, sequenced in a study of cytomegalovirus exposure and HLA in healthy donors. The PCR ran on 60 Vbeta and 13 Jbeta primers. Using immunoSEQ multiplex PCR, the repertoire was profiled, and TCRdb retains in-frame clones only, with some absent. Of 150,000 to 200,000 clones detected, around four fifths appear once; the ten largest clones hold around 0.99%. The material sequenced was PBMCs. These receptors originate from a woman aged 40-49 years in good health and CMV-seronegative.

For the CDR3, the DNA is TGCGCCAGCAGCTTGGCGGGACAGGGCACAGATACGCAGTATTTT. Protein product: CASSLAGQGTDTQYF. The V call is TRBV5-1, the J call TRBJ2-3; 8 bases are a match to TRBD1. Germline-derived CDR1 and CDR2 are SGHRS and YFSETQ. With 0 bases clipped from V and 1 base from J, the junction kept 1 base outside the gene matches. The CDR3 is 15 residues long.

Concerning this clone itself: The same CDR3 can be traced to other DNA sequences in this sample. The chain carries TRBV9 and TRBJ1-5; D may be TRBD1 (5 bases). The V gene's germline CDR1 is SGDLS and CDR2 YYNGEE. This CDR3 is 15 amino acids long. V gave up 2 bases and J gave up 0 bases, with 9 bases separating them. For the CDR3, the DNA is TGTGCCAGCAGCGTGGGGGAGGTTAGCAATCAGCCCCAGCATTTT. Translated, it gives CASSVGEVSNQPQHF. Full variable domain (remainder filled in from reference TRBV9 and TRBJ1-5): DSGVTQTPKHLITATGQRVTLRCSPRSGDLSVYWYQQSLDQGLQFLIQYYNGEERAKGNILERFSAQQFPDLHSELNLSSLELGDSALYFCASSVGEVSNQPQHFGDGTRLSIL.

The rearrangement uses TRBV11-3 and TRBJ1-1, with D unresolved. The germline V gene encodes CDR1 SGHNT and CDR2 YENEEA. V lost 3 bases to trimming and J lost 4 bases, with 3 bases between them. The CDR3 is 11 residues long. The DNA for the CDR3 is TGTGCCAGCAGCTTCCGCACTGAAGCTTTCTTT. Amino acid sequence: CASSFRTEAFF. The variable domain in full, completed from reference TRBV11-3 and TRBJ1-1, reads EAGVVQSPRYKIIEKKQPVAFWCNPISGHNTLYWYLQNLGQGPELLIRYENEEAVDDSQLPKDRFSAERLKGVDSTLKIQPAELGDSAVYLCASSFRTEAFFGQGTRLTVV.

The V and J genes are TRBV6-5 and TRBJ1-1; D ambiguous. The CDR3 spans 14 residues. Germline V gives CDR1 MNHEY, CDR2 SVGAGI. The V and J ends lost 6 bases and 5 bases respectively, with 16 bases between them. The CDR3 protein is CASRPSFGVTEAFF. For the CDR3, the DNA is TGTGCCAGCAGACCTAGCTTTGGGGTGACTGAAGCTTTCTTT.

The chain employs TRBV4-1 and TRBJ2-3, with D maybe TRBD1 (5 bases). The germline V gene encodes CDR1 MGHRA and CDR2 YSYEKL. Between the trimmed V and J ends, which lost 4 bases and 6 bases, there was a span of 23 bases. The CDR3 contains 17 residues. CDR3: CASSRVLGPWGDDTQYF. CDR3 in DNA: TGCGCCAGCAGCCGGGTACTCGGCCCCTGGGGCGATGATACGCAGTATTTT.

The chain uses TRBV7-9 and TRBJ2-3; a weak D match, TRBD1 (6 bases). From germline, CDR1 is SEHNR and CDR2 FQNEAQ (reference sequence). CDR3 length: 14 residues. V was trimmed by 2 bases and J by 2 bases, leaving 8 bases between them. In nucleotides, the CDR3 is TGTGCCAGCAGCTTACAGGGGACCACAGATACGCAGTATTTT. It yields the protein CASSLQGTTDTQYF.

The chain links TRBV7-6 to TRBJ2-7, with D tentatively TRBD2 (5 bases). CDR3 size: 14 residues. Trimming removed 4 bases from V and 2 bases from J, with 12 bases in between. In germline, CDR1 is SGHVS, CDR2 FNYEAQ. The CDR3 DNA sequence: TGTGCCAGCAGCTCCGGAGGCCGGACCTACGAGCAGTACTTC. Protein: CASSSGGRTYEQYF.

In DNA form, the CDR3 reads TGTGCCAGCAGCTTAGAAGGGACAGGGCAAGAGACCCAGTACTTC. Its translation: CASSLEGTGQETQYF. The gene calls are TRBV7-2 and TRBJ2-5; the match to TRBD1 covers 9 bases. This CDR3 contains 15 residues. V gave up 1 base and J gave up 2 bases; unmatched junction bases: 2. Germline assignment: CDR1 SGHTA and CDR2 FQGNSA.

V and J are TRBV7-9 and TRBJ1-1; 7 bases are shared with TRBD1. This CDR3 spans 15 amino acids. The germline V gene encodes CDR1 SEHNR and CDR2 FQNEAQ (reference sequence). The V segment lost 3 bases and the J segment 4 bases; nucleotides outside the gene matches: 8. The CDR3 protein is CASSFKGAQTTEAFF. In nucleotides, the CDR3 is TGTGCCAGCAGCTTTAAGGGGGCGCAAACCACTGAAGCTTTCTTT.

This sequence joins TRBV19 and TRBJ1-1, with D unclear. The length of the CDR3 is 16 residues. Trimming pared 3 bases from V and 0 bases from J, leaving 14 bases between. The germline gives CDR1 LNHDA, CDR2 SQIVND (reference sequence). The CDR3 reads CASSMLVRDMNTEAFF. Written as DNA, the CDR3 is TGTGCCAGTAGTATGCTCGTCCGGGATATGAACACTGAAGCTTTCTTT.

Turning to this clone: This clone may be a read error of a much larger clone one base away. The CDR3 protein is CASSLVTANTEAFF. CDR3 nucleotide sequence: TGTGCCAGCAGCTTAGTGACAGCGAACACTGAAGCTTTCTTT. This chain joins TRBV7-6 and TRBJ1-1; weak D call: TRBD1 (5 bases). V was trimmed by 1 base and J by 1 base, leaving 7 bases between them. Germline V gene sequence: CDR1 SGHVS, CDR2 FNYEAQ. This CDR3 region has 14 residues.

This clone was seen just once. The chain joins TRBV7-9 to TRBJ2-1; 8 bases agree with TRBD2. CDR1 SEHNR and CDR2 FQNEAQ come from the germline V gene (reference sequence). Trimming removed 5 bases from V and 7 bases from J; junction bases left unmatched: 19. CDR3 length equals 18 residues. In DNA form, the CDR3 reads TGTGCCAGCAGCCGAGGTGGACTAGCCACCCTGAACAGGAATGAGCAGTTCTTC. It specifies CASSRGGLATLNRNEQFF.

This chain links TRBV27 with TRBJ1-2, with 10 bases aligning to TRBD1. The germline gives CDR1 MNHEY, CDR2 SMNVEV (reference sequence). J was trimmed by 2 bases and V by 6 bases; bases with no gene match: 9. This CDR3 spans 16 amino acids. Here the CDR3 reads CASSLTLGQGNYGYTF. The CDR3 coding sequence is TGTGCCAGCAGCCTCACGCTGGGACAGGGGAACTATGGCTACACCTTC.

The chain links TRBV5-5 to TRBJ2-3; maybe TRBD2 (5 bases). V shed 0 bases and J shed 1 base, with 9 bases lying between them. Per germline, CDR1 SGHKS and CDR2 YYEKEE (reference sequence). The CDR3 totals 15 residues. The CDR3 nucleotides read TGTGCCAGCAGCTTGGCCGGACTCCGCACAGATACGCAGTATTTT. Amino acids: CASSLAGLRTDTQYF.

The V gene is TRBV4-2, the J gene TRBJ1-4; D is uncertain. Trimming removed 4 bases at V and 3 bases at J, with 6 bases between. There are 13 residues in the CDR3. The V gene's germline CDR1 is LGHNA and CDR2 YNFKEQ. The CDR3 sequence: CASSPEANEKLFF. In DNA, the CDR3 is TGTGCCAGCAGCCCTGAGGCTAATGAAAAACTGTTTTTT.

This clone was seen only once. V and J are TRBV21-1 and TRBJ1-5; the table's D call of TRBD1 was not tested on the DNA. TRBV21-1 is annotated as a pseudogene. CDR3 size: 15 residues. CDR3 sequence: CASTREQGAFQPQHF. The CDR3 coding sequence is TGTGCCAGCACACGGGAACAGGGGGCCTTCCAGCCCCAGCATTTT.

This clone was detected only once. CDR3: CASSRTGRGYTF. In DNA, the CDR3 is TGTGCCAGCAGCCGGACAGGTCGAGGCTACACCTTC. The chain combines TRBV11-1 with TRBJ1-2; TRBD1 matches 7 bases. The CDR3 sequence is 12 residues long. V was clipped by 5 bases and J by 8 bases; unmatched bases: 5. CDR1 and CDR2 (germline): SGHAT, FQDESV (reference sequence). The variable domain in full, with the rest retrieved from reference TRBV11-1 and TRBJ1-2, is EAEVAQSPRYKITEKSQAVAFWCDPISGHATLYWYRQILGQGPELLVQFQDESVVDDSQLPKDRFSAERLKGVDSTLKIQPAELGDSAMYLCASSRTGRGYTFGSGTRLTVV.

The chain employs TRBV5-4 and TRBJ1-1, with 9 bases aligning to TRBD1. The germline V gene has CDR1 SGHNT and CDR2 YYREEE (reference sequence). The V segment lost 1 base and the J segment 5 bases; nucleotides outside the gene matches: 6. The CDR3 consists of 15 residues. In DNA form, the CDR3 reads TGTGCCAGCAGCTTGACGGGACAGGGTTTAACTGAAGCTTTCTTT. Residues: CASSLTGQGLTEAFF. Drawing the rest from reference TRBV5-4 and TRBJ1-1, the complete variable domain is ETGVTQSPTHLIKTRGQQVTLRCSSQSGHNTVSWYQQALGQGPQFIFQYYREEENGRGNFPPRFSGLQFPNYSSELNVNALELDDSALYLCASSLTGQGLTEAFFGQGTRLTVV.

The chain has TRBV11-3 and TRBJ2-7, with 10 positions matching TRBD2. The germline gives CDR1 SGHNT, CDR2 YENEEA. V lost 6 bases and J lost 1; bases outside the gene matches: 3. The CDR3 is made up of 14 amino acids. The CDR3: CASSRTSGSYEQYV. CDR3 DNA: TGTGCCAGCAGTAGGACTAGCGGATCCTACGAGCAGTACGTC.

This clone turned up a few times. CDR3 loop: CASSLGGGEEKLFF. In DNA form, the CDR3 reads TGCGCCAGCAGCTTGGGAGGGGGAGAGGAAAAACTGTTTTTT. The V gene is TRBV5-1, the J gene TRBJ1-4; a possible D gene is TRBD1 (6 bases). Deletions cut 0 bases from V and 8 bases from J, with 11 bases between. The CDR3 consists of 14 residues. Germline V CDR1 and CDR2: SGHRS, YFSETQ.

The chain employs TRBV6-6 and TRBJ1-2; 9 nucleotides align to TRBD1. The CDR3 runs to 15 residues. J lost 7 bases, V lost 5 bases, and 11 bases had no gene match. The V gene's germline CDR1 is MNHNY and CDR2 SVGAGI (reference sequence). As DNA, the CDR3 is TGTGCCAGCAGTCAATACAGGGGGCCAGCGTCTGGCTACACCTTC. Translated, it gives CASSQYRGPASGYTF.

This chain uses TRBV7-8 with TRBJ1-2, with D unclear. This CDR3 spans 15 amino acids. Germline CDR1 is SGHVS and CDR2 is FQNEAQ. The ends were cut back, 1 base at V and 2 bases at J, with 11 bases in the middle. CDR3 sequence: CASSLGGALNYGYTF. The CDR3 DNA follows: TGTGCCAGCAGCTTAGGGGGAGCCCTCAACTATGGCTACACCTTC.

CDR3 amino acids: CASGATGTGVETQYF. CDR3 sequence (DNA): TGTGCTAGTGGTGCGACAGGGACAGGGGTAGAGACCCAGTACTTC. The chain carries TRBV12-5 and TRBJ2-5; 10 nucleotides align to TRBD1. Germline V gene lookup returns CDR1 LGHNT and CDR2 FRNRAP. Trimming at V came to 5 bases and at J to 4 bases, leaving 7 bases not matched to a gene. CDR3 length: 15 residues.

The V and J genes are TRBV6-1 and TRBJ2-7, with a possible D match to TRBD2 (6 bases). The V gene's germline CDR1 is MNHNS and CDR2 SASEGT. The CDR3 totals 15 residues. Trimming cost V 3 bases and J 6 bases, with 18 bases left between them. The CDR3 loop reads CASSDGRRGSSEQYV. DNA for the CDR3: TGTGCCAGCAGTGATGGGCGGCGGGGCTCGTCCGAGCAGTACGTC.

V usage is TRBV13 and J usage is TRBJ2-1; 7 nucleotides align to TRBD2. Germline CDR1 reads PRHDT; CDR2 reads FYEKMQ (reference sequence). V shed 2 bases and J 8 bases; nucleotides not matched to a gene: 12. The CDR3 length is 16 residues. CDR3: CASSLTPAGLMDEQFF. CDR3 coding DNA: TGTGCCAGCAGCTTAACCCCGGCGGGACTAATGGATGAGCAGTTCTTC.